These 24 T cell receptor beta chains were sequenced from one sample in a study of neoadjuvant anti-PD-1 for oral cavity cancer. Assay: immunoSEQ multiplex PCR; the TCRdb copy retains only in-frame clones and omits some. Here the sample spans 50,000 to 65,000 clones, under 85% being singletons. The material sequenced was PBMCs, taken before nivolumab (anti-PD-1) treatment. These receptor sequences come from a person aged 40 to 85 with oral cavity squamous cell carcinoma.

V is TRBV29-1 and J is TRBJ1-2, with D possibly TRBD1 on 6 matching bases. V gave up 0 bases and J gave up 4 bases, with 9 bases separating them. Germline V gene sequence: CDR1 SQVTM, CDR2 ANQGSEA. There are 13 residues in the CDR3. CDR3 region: CSVEDTGTYGYTF. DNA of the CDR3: TGCAGCGTTGAAGATACAGGGACCTATGGCTACACCTTC.

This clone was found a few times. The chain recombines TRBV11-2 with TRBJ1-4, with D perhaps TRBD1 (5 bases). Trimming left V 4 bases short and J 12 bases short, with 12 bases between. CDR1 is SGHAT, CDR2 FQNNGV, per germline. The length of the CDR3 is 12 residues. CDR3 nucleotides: TGTGCCAGCAGCTCGCCTAGGGGAGAACTGTTTTTT. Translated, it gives CASSSPRGELFF.

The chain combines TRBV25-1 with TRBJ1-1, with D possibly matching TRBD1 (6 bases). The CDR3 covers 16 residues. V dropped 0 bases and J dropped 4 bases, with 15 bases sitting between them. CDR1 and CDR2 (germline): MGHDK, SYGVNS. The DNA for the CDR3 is TGTGCCAGCAGTGAATACGGACTTTCAGGGGTCACTGAAGCTTTCTTT. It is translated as CASSEYGLSGVTEAFF. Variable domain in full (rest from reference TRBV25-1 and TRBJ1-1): EADIYQTPRYLVIGTGKKITLECSQTMGHDKMYWYQQDPGMELHLIHYSYGVNSTEKGDLSSESTVSRIRTEHFPLTLESARPSHTSQYLCASSEYGLSGVTEAFFGQGTRLTVV.

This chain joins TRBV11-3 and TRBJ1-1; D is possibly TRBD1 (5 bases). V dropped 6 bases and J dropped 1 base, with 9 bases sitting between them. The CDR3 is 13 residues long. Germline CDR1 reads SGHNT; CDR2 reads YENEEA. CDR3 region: CASRRGANTEAFF. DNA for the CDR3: TGTGCCAGCAGAAGGGGTGCGAACACTGAAGCTTTCTTT.

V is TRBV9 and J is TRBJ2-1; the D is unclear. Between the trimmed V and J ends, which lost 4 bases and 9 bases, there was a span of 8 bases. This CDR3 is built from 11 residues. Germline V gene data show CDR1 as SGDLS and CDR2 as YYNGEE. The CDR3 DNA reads TGTGCCAGCAGCTTCCAGAGTGAGCAGTTCTTC. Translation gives CASSFQSEQFF. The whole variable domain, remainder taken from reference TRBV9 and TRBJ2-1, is DSGVTQTPKHLITATGQRVTLRCSPRSGDLSVYWYQQSLDQGLQFLIQYYNGEERAKGNILERFSAQQFPDLHSELNLSSLELGDSALYFCASSFQSEQFFGPGTRLTVL.

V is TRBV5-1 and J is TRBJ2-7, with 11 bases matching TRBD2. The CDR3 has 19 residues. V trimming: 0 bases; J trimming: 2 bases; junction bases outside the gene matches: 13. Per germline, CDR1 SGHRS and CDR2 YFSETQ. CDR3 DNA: TGCGCCAGCAGCTTGGAACCCGGGAGTACTAGCGGGGGAGCCTACGAGCAGTACTTC. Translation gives CASSLEPGSTSGGAYEQYF.

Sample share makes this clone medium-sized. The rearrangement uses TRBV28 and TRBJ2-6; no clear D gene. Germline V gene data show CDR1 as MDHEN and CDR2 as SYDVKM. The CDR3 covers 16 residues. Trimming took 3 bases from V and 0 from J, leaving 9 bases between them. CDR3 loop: CASSLGGISGANVLTF. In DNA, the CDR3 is TGTGCCAGCAGTTTGGGCGGAATCTCTGGGGCCAACGTCCTGACTTTC.

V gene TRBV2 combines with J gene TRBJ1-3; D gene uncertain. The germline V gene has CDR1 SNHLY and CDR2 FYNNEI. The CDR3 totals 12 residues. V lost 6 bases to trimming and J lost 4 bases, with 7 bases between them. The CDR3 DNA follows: TGTGCCAGCAGCCCACAGGGAAACACCATATATTTT. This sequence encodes CASSPQGNTIYF.

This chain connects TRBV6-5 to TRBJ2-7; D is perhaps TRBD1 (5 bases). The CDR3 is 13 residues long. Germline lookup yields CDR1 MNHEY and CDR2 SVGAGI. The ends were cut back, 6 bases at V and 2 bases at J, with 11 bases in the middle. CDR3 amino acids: CASSRDRTYEQYF. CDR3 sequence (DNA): TGTGCCAGCAGCAGAGACAGAACCTACGAGCAGTACTTC.

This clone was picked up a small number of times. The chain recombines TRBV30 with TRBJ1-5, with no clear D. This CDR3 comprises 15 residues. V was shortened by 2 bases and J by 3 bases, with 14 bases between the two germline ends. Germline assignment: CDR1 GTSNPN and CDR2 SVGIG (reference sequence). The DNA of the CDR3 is TGTGCCTGGAGTCTCGGGGAGTGGAACAATCAGCCCCAGCATTTT. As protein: CAWSLGEWNNQPQHF.

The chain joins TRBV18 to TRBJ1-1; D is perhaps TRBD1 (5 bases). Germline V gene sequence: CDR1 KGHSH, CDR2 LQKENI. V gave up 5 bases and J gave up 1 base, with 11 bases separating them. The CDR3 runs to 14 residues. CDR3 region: CASSTGTENTEAFF. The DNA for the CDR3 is TGTGCCAGCTCAACCGGGACGGAGAACACTGAAGCTTTCTTT.

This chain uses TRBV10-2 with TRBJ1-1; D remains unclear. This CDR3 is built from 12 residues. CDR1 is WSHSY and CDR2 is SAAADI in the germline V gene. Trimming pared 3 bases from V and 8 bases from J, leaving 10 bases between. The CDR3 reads CASSESGLEAFF. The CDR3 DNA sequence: TGCGCCAGCAGTGAATCAGGTTTAGAAGCTTTCTTT.

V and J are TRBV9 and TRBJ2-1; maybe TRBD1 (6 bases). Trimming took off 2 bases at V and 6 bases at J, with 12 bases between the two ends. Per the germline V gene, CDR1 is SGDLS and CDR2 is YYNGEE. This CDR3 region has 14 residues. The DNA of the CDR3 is TGTGCCAGCAGCGTCGGTTGGACAGCCAATGAGCAGTTCTTC. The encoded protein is CASSVGWTANEQFF.

The CDR3: CATTSGTSGGAGGELFF. CDR3 nucleotides: TGCGCCACGACTTCCGGGACTAGCGGGGGGGCCGGTGGGGAGCTGTTTTTT. The chain has TRBV10-2 and TRBJ2-2; 16 nucleotides align to TRBD2. The germline V gene has CDR1 WSHSY and CDR2 SAAADI. The CDR3 loop spans 17 amino acids. The trim removed 10 bases at V and 8 bases at J, leaving 13 bases unmatched.

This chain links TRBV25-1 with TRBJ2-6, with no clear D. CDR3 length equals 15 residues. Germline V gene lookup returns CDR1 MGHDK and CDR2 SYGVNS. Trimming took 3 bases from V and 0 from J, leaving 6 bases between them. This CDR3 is CASSDRFSGANVLTF. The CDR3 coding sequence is TGTGCCAGCAGTGACCGTTTCTCTGGGGCCAACGTCCTGACTTTC.

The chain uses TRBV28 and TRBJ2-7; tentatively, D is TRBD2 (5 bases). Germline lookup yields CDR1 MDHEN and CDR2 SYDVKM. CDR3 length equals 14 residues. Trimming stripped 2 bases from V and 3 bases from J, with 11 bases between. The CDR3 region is CASSLGLRGYEQYF. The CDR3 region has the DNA TGTGCCAGCAGTTTAGGACTGCGCGGCTACGAGCAGTACTTC. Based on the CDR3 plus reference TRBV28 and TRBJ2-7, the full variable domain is DVKVTQSSRYLVKRTGEKVFLECVQDMDHENMFWYRQDPGLGLRLIYFSYDVKMKEKGDIPEGYSVSREKKERFSLILESASTNQTSMYLCASSLGLRGYEQYFGPGTRLTVT.

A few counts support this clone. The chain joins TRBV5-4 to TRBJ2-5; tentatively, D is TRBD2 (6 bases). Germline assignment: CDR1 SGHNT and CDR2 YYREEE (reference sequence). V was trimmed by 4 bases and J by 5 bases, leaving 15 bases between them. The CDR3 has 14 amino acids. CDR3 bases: TGTGCCAGCAGCCCCCAAACGGGAGTGGAGACCCAGTACTTC. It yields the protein CASSPQTGVETQYF.

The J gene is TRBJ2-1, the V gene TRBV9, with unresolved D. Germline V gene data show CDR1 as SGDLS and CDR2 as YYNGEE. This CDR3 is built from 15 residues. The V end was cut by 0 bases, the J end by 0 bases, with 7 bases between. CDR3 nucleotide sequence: TGTGCCAGCAGCGTAGGACGGAGCTCCTACAATGAGCAGTTCTTC. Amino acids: CASSVGRSSYNEQFF.

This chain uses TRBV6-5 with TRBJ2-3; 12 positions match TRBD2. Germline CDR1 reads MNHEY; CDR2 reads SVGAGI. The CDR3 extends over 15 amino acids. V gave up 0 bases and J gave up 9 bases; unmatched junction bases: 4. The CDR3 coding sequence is TGTGCCAGCAGTTACTCGGGTCTAGCGGGGGGGACGCAGTATTTT. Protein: CASSYSGLAGGTQYF.

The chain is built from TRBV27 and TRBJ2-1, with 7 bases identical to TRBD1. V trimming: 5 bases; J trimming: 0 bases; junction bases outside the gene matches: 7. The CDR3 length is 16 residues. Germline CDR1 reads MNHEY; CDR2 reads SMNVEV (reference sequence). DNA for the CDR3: TGTGCCAGCAGTCTTACAGGGGCCGTCTCCTACAATGAGCAGTTCTTC. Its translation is CASSLTGAVSYNEQFF.

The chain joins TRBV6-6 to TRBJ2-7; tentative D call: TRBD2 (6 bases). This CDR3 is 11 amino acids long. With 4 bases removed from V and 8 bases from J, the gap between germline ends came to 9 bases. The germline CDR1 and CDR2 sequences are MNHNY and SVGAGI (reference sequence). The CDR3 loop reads CASSSAGKQYF. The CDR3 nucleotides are TGTGCCAGCAGTTCTGCGGGGAAGCAGTACTTC.

This CDR3 reads CAISVGVLGNQPQHF. CDR3 bases: TGTGCCATCAGTGTTGGGGTACTTGGCAATCAGCCCCAGCATTTT. The rearrangement joins TRBV10-3 to TRBJ1-5, with no clear D. There are 15 residues in the CDR3. Germline CDR1 reads ENHRY; CDR2 reads SYGVKD. The ends were cut back, 4 bases at V and 2 bases at J, with 12 bases in the middle.

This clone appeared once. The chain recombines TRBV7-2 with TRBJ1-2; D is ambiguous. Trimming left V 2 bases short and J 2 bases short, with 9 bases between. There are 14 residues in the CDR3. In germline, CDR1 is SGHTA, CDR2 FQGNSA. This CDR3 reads CASSLTDTNYGYTF. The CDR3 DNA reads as TGTGCCAGCAGCTTAACAGACACAAACTATGGCTACACCTTC.

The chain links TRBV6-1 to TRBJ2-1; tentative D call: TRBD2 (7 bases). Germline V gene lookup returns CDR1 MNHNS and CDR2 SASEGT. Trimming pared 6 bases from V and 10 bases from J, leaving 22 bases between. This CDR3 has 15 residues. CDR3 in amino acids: CASSKRGGNDLEQFF. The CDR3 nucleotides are TGTGCCAGCAGCAAAAGGGGGGGGAACGACCTCGAGCAGTTCTTC.